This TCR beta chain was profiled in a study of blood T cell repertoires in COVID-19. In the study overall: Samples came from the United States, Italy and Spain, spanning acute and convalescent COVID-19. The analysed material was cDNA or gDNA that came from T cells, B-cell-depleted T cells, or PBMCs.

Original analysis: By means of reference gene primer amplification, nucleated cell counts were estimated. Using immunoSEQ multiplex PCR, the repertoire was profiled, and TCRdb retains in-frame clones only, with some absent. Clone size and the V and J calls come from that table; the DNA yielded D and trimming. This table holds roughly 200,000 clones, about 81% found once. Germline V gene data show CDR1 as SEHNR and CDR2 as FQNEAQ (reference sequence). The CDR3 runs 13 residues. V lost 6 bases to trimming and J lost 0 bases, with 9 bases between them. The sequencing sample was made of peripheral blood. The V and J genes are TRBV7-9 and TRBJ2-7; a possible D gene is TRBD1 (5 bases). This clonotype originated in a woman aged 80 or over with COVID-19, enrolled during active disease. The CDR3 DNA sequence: TGTGCCAGCAGTAGGGGTCCCTCCTACGAGCAGTACTTC. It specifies CASSRGPSYEQYF.